The entry below describes one TCR beta chain. Authors' methods: Amplified reference gene primers provided the basis for estimating nucleated cell counts. Some clones are missing from TCRdb's copy, which holds only in-frame ones; the method was immunoSEQ multiplex PCR. V and J calls and clone size are as listed in that table; D and trimming were resolved from the DNA. The data hold 200,000 or so clones, with less than 90% observed a single time. This entry is derived from a study of blood T cell repertoires in COVID-19. Turning to the study itself: Material from acute and convalescent COVID-19 was sourced from the United States, Italy and Spain. T cells, B-cell-depleted T cells, or PBMCs supplied cDNA or gDNA.

The CDR3 is 14 amino acids. V lost 4 bases, J lost 1 base, and 10 bases lay in between. The germline V gene encodes CDR1 SGDLS and CDR2 YYNGEE. The rearrangement uses TRBV9 and TRBJ2-3, with unresolved D. The sample was peripheral blood. The TCR originated in a man in his 70s with active or convalescent COVID-19. CDR3 residues: CASSSGGGTDTQYF. In nucleotides, the CDR3 is TGTGCCAGCAGCTCCGGCGGCGGCACAGATACGCAGTATTTT.